Following are 28 T cell receptor beta chains from one sample sequenced in a study of blood T cell repertoires in COVID-19. TCRdb's copy holds only in-frame clones and misses some; the assay was immunoSEQ multiplex PCR. The sample includes about 200,000 clones, around 80% of them seen just once. The sequencing sample was made of peripheral blood. These receptors originate from a man in his forties with acute or convalescent COVID-19.

The chain employs TRBV19 and TRBJ1-1; 9 positions match TRBD1. There are 15 residues in the CDR3. Losses at the gene ends were 4 bases for V and 3 bases for J; bases not matched to a gene: 6. Germline CDR1 reads LNHDA; CDR2 reads SQIVND (reference sequence). The CDR3 sequence is CASSKRDREHTEAFF. CDR3 in DNA: TGTGCCAGTAGTAAACGGGACAGGGAACACACTGAAGCTTTCTTT.

The genes are TRBV19 and TRBJ1-1; no firm D call. The CDR3 covers 14 residues. The V and J ends lost 7 bases and 1 base respectively, with 13 bases between them. Germline V gene data show CDR1 as LNHDA and CDR2 as SQIVND (reference sequence). The CDR3 reads CASMGGLTNTEAFF. The CDR3 bases are TGTGCCAGTATGGGAGGTTTAACGAACACTGAAGCTTTCTTT. The variable domain in full, with the rest retrieved from reference TRBV19 and TRBJ1-1, is DGGITQSPKYLFRKEGQNVTLSCEQNLNHDAMYWYRQDPGQGLRLIYYSQIVNDFQKGDIAEGYSVSREKKESFPLTVTSAQKNPTAFYLCASMGGLTNTEAFFGQGTRLTVV.

In this sample, this clone turned up a few times. The chain carries TRBV7-2 and TRBJ1-2; D unresolved. The V and J ends lost 3 bases and 2 bases respectively, with 13 bases between them. The CDR3 spans 15 residues. The V gene's germline CDR1 is SGHTA and CDR2 FQGNSA. CDR3 in amino acids: CASSFVADANYGYTF. The CDR3 bases are TGTGCCAGCAGCTTCGTGGCAGATGCCAACTATGGCTACACCTTC.

The V and J genes are TRBV7-2 and TRBJ1-2; TRBD1 agrees at 11 bases. CDR3 length equals 14 residues. The V gene end was trimmed by 3 bases and the J gene end by 7 bases; junction bases not matched to a gene: 4. Per germline, CDR1 SGHTA and CDR2 FQGNSA. The CDR3, as DNA: TGTGCCAGCAGCTTTTCGGACAGGGGGCCTGGCTACACCTTC. Amino acid sequence: CASSFSDRGPGYTF.

The gene calls are TRBV4-1 and TRBJ2-1; D uncertain. This CDR3 region has 13 residues. Germline V gives CDR1 MGHRA, CDR2 YSYEKL. The ends were cut back, 4 bases at V and 10 bases at J, with 14 bases in the middle. In nucleotides, the CDR3 is TGCGCCAGCAGCCGCCCCCAACGGTTCGAGCAGTTCTTC. It codes for CASSRPQRFEQFF.

The J gene is TRBJ1-5, the V gene TRBV7-8; 9 nucleotides match TRBD1. CDR1 is SGHVS and CDR2 is FQNEAQ in the germline V gene. The ends lost 3 bases at V and 0 bases at J; junction bases unmatched: 9. CDR3 length: 18 residues. In nucleotides, the CDR3 is TGTGCCAGCAGCTTGGACAGGGGAACCGATTATAGCAATCAGCCCCAGCATTTT. Translation gives CASSLDRGTDYSNQPQHF.

The V gene is TRBV6-5, the J gene TRBJ1-1; D uncertain. The V gene lost 8 bases and the J gene lost 1 base, with 17 bases spanning the gap. CDR3 length equals 15 residues. The V gene's germline CDR1 is MNHEY and CDR2 SVGAGI. The DNA for the CDR3 is TGTGCCAGCCATTTCTTGGGCAGTTCGAACACTGAAGCTTTCTTT. This codes for CASHFLGSSNTEAFF.

V and J are TRBV6-6 and TRBJ2-3, with 8 bases that match TRBD1. The germline CDR1 and CDR2 sequences are MNHNY and SVGAGI (reference sequence). This CDR3 contains 16 residues. V dropped 2 bases and J dropped 4; count of bases not matched to a gene: 8. CDR3 DNA sequence: TGTGCCAGCAGTTACCCCCTGACAGGGGACCCAGATACGCAGTATTTT. Translated, it gives CASSYPLTGDPDTQYF.

Of note for this clone: At the DNA level, this CDR3 is encoded by other sequences in the same sample as well. The chain couples TRBV30 to TRBJ2-5; TRBD1 aligns across 7 bases. The CDR3 length is 13 residues. V shed 0 bases, J shed 5 bases, and the junction held 3 bases outside the gene matches. CDR1 GTSNPN and CDR2 SVGIG come from the germline V gene (reference sequence). In DNA form, the CDR3 reads TGTGCCTGGAGTGTACAGGGGCTGGAGACCCAGTACTTC. It translates to CAWSVQGLETQYF.

V is TRBV3-1 (or the pseudogene TRBV3-2) and J is TRBJ2-5; possible D gene TRBD2, 6 bases. Germline values: CDR1 LGHDT, CDR2 YNNKEL (reference sequence). Trimming took 5 bases from V and 1 from J, leaving 11 bases between them. CDR3 length equals 14 residues. The CDR3 DNA sequence: TGTGCCAGCAGCTATGGGACTGGCCAAGAGACCCAGTACTTC. It translates to CASSYGTGQETQYF.

This clone was found once. The chain couples TRBV3-1 (or the pseudogene TRBV3-2) to TRBJ1-1, with D tentatively TRBD1 (5 bases). The V end was cut by 1 base, the J end by 8 bases, with 14 bases between. The germline V gene has CDR1 LGHDT and CDR2 YNNKEL (reference sequence). This CDR3 contains 14 residues. This chain's CDR3 is CASSQARVGQEAFF. The CDR3 nucleotides are TGTGCCAGCAGCCAAGCTAGAGTGGGGCAAGAAGCTTTCTTT.

This sequence joins TRBV18 and TRBJ1-5; possibly TRBD1 for D (5 bases). V was trimmed by 2 bases and J by 5 bases, leaving 13 bases between them. The CDR3 has 15 amino acids. Germline lookup yields CDR1 KGHSH and CDR2 LQKENI. CDR3 DNA: TGTGCCAGCTCACCAGGCTCGGGGGAAGATCAGCCCCAGCATTTT. Translation gives CASSPGSGEDQPQHF.

V usage is TRBV3-1 (or the pseudogene TRBV3-2) and J usage is TRBJ1-3; D is unclear. V was shortened by 2 bases and J by 3 bases, with 5 bases between the two germline ends. CDR1 and CDR2 from the germline V gene are LGHDT and YNNKEL (reference sequence). The CDR3 loop spans 13 amino acids. The CDR3 DNA reads as TGTGCCAGCAGCCAACCTCTTGGAAACACCATATATTTT. It encodes CASSQPLGNTIYF.

The rearrangement uses TRBV5-1 and TRBJ2-3; the match to TRBD2 covers 9 bases. V shed 4 bases and J 4 bases; nucleotides not matched to a gene: 10. CDR1 is SGHRS, CDR2 YFSETQ, per germline. This CDR3 comprises 16 residues. The CDR3 here is CASSGREAGGPDTQYF. CDR3 in DNA: TGCGCCAGCAGCGGGCGGGAGGCGGGAGGGCCAGATACGCAGTATTTT. The entire variable domain, with the rest obtained from reference TRBV5-1 and TRBJ2-3, is as follows: KAGVTQTPRYLIKTRGQQVTLSCSPISGHRSVSWYQQTPGQGLQFLFEYFSETQRNKGNFPGRFSGRQFSNSRSEMNVSTLELGDSALYLCASSGREAGGPDTQYFGPGTRLTVL.

This clone was observed once. This chain links TRBV28 with TRBJ1-1; weak D call: TRBD1 (6 bases). The CDR3 consists of 15 residues. Germline values: CDR1 MDHEN, CDR2 SYDVKM. V lost 4 bases to trimming and J lost 0 bases, with 12 bases between them. The chain's CDR3 is CASSSLQGLNTEAFF. The CDR3 nucleotides are TGTGCCAGCAGTTCTCTACAGGGTCTGAACACTGAAGCTTTCTTT.

This clone appeared a single time. The chain employs TRBV6-5 and TRBJ1-1; 11 positions agree with TRBD1. Per germline, CDR1 MNHEY and CDR2 SVGAGI. The CDR3 runs to 14 residues. The trim removed 5 bases at V and 5 bases at J, leaving 4 bases unmatched. The CDR3 loop reads CASSHRDRGTEAFF. The CDR3 DNA reads as TGTGCCAGCAGTCACCGGGACAGGGGGACTGAAGCTTTCTTT.

The chain recombines TRBV18 with TRBJ1-4, with 7 bases that match TRBD1. The J segment lost 5 bases and the V segment lost 2 bases, leaving 11 bases of the junction unmatched. CDR1 is KGHSH, CDR2 LQKENI, per germline. The CDR3 totals 17 residues. The CDR3 coding sequence is TGTGCCAGCTCACCAAGTCGGACAGGCGCCATGAATGAAAAACTGTTTTTT. Its protein product is CASSPSRTGAMNEKLFF. The full variable domain, rest sourced from reference TRBV18 and TRBJ1-4, is NAGVMQNPRHLVRRRGQEARLRCSPMKGHSHVYWYRQLPEEGLKFMVYLQKENIIDESGMPKERFSAEFPKEGPSILRIQQVVRGDSAAYFCASSPSRTGAMNEKLFFGSGTQLSVL.

The rearrangement joins TRBV7-2 to TRBJ1-2; a possible D gene is TRBD1 (6 bases). Trimming removed 5 bases from V and 3 bases from J, with 16 bases in between. The CDR3 is made up of 15 amino acids. Germline V gene data show CDR1 as SGHTA and CDR2 as FQGNSA. Here the CDR3 reads CASSRFGGADYGYTF. The CDR3 DNA reads as TGTGCCAGCAGCCGGTTTGGGGGCGCGGACTATGGCTACACCTTC.

This sequence joins TRBV7-9 and TRBJ1-2, with 9 positions matching TRBD1. CDR3 size: 15 residues. Germline V CDR1 and CDR2: SEHNR, FQNEAQ (reference sequence). The V segment lost 5 bases and the J segment 6 bases; nucleotides outside the gene matches: 10. The CDR3 protein is CASSLDRGAGNGYTF. The CDR3 region has the DNA TGTGCCAGCAGCCTAGACAGGGGGGCAGGCAATGGCTACACCTTC.

This chain connects TRBV7-7 to TRBJ2-2, with TRBD2 matching over 7 bases. This CDR3 has 16 amino acids. CDR1 and CDR2 (germline): SSHAT, FNYEAQ (reference sequence). V trimming: 5 bases; J trimming: 4 bases; junction bases outside the gene matches: 10. This chain's CDR3 is CASSSAGTTFTGELFF. The CDR3 DNA is TGTGCCAGCAGCAGCGCCGGGACTACCTTCACCGGGGAGCTGTTTTTT.

This chain uses TRBV30 with TRBJ1-1, with a tentative D call TRBD1 (6 bases). Trimming stripped 2 bases from V and 3 bases from J, with 10 bases between. Germline V gives CDR1 GTSNPN, CDR2 SVGIG (reference sequence). CDR3 length: 13 residues. The CDR3 reads CAWSTTGDTEAFF. In DNA, the CDR3 is TGTGCCTGGAGTACGACAGGAGACACTGAAGCTTTCTTT.

The chain has TRBV28 and TRBJ2-7; D gene ambiguous. V shed 6 bases and J shed 4 bases, with 16 bases lying between them. Germline V gene lookup returns CDR1 MDHEN and CDR2 SYDVKM. This CDR3 region has 14 residues. CDR3 loop: CASRVHPPPYEQYF. The CDR3 bases are TGTGCCAGCAGGGTACATCCACCGCCTTACGAGCAGTACTTC.

The genes are TRBV5-5 and TRBJ1-4, with 9 bases identical to TRBD1. The V gene end was trimmed by 4 bases and the J gene end by 7 bases; junction bases not matched to a gene: 5. The CDR3 contains 14 residues. Germline V gene sequence: CDR1 SGHKS, CDR2 YYEKEE (reference sequence). CDR3 DNA: TGTGCCAGCAGCGAACAGGGGGCGCCTGAAAAACTGTTTTTT. Protein: CASSEQGAPEKLFF.

V gene TRBV6-5 combines with J gene TRBJ2-7; possible D gene TRBD2, 6 bases. The CDR3 covers 13 residues. V shed 6 bases and J shed 7 bases, with 16 bases lying between them. CDR1 and CDR2 (germline): MNHEY, SVGAGI. The DNA for the CDR3 is TGTGCCAGCAGCCGGGGACTGGGTGGTGAGCAGTACTTC. Its translation is CASSRGLGGEQYF.

The chain links TRBV18 to TRBJ1-3; D not resolved. Trimming pared 2 bases from V and 0 bases from J, leaving 8 bases between. This CDR3 comprises 15 residues. Germline V gene sequence: CDR1 KGHSH, CDR2 LQKENI. For the CDR3, the DNA is TGTGCCAGCTCACCAACACCGCCCTCTGGAAACACCATATATTTT. As protein: CASSPTPPSGNTIYF.

The V call is TRBV10-2, the J call TRBJ2-7; D may be TRBD2 (6 bases). Per germline, CDR1 WSHSY and CDR2 SAAADI. V was pared by 5 bases and J by 5 bases, with 19 bases between. This CDR3 is 15 amino acids long. As DNA, the CDR3 is TGCGCCAGCAGTCTTTTCTCGGGAGCGAGGAACGAGCAGTACTTC. Translation gives CASSLFSGARNEQYF.

The V gene is TRBV20-1, the J gene TRBJ2-7, with a tentative D call TRBD2 (6 bases). Germline values: CDR1 DFQATT, CDR2 SNEGSKA (reference sequence). CDR3 size: 14 residues. The V end was cut by 3 bases, the J end by 5 bases, with 17 bases between. The CDR3 coding sequence is TGCAGTGCTAGTTTCCCAACGGGAGTGAACGAGCAGTACTTC. It is translated as CSASFPTGVNEQYF.

V is TRBV5-1 and J is TRBJ1-1; the match to TRBD1 covers 7 bases. CDR3 length: 15 residues. Germline loops: CDR1 SGHRS, CDR2 YFSETQ. V was clipped by 4 bases and J by 0 bases; unmatched bases: 6. CDR3 protein: CASSPTTGLNTEAFF. CDR3 in DNA: TGCGCCAGCAGCCCAACGACAGGGTTGAACACTGAAGCTTTCTTT.